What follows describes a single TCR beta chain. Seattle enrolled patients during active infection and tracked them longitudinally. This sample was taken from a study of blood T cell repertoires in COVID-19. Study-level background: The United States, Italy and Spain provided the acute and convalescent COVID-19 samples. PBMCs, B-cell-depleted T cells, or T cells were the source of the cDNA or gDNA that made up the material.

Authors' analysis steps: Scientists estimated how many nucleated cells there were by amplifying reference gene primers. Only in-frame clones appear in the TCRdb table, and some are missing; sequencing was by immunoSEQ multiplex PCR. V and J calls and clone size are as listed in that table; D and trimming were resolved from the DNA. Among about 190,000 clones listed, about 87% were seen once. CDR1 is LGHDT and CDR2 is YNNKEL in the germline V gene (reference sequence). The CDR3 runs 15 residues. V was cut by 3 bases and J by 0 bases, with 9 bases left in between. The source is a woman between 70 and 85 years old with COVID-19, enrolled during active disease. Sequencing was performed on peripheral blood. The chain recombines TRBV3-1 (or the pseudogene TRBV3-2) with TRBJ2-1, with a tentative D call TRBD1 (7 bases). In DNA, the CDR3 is TGTGCCAGCAGCCAGCGGGACAGCTCCTACAATGAGCAGTTCTTC. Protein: CASSQRDSSYNEQFF.